The 30 T cell receptor beta chains in this list originate from one sample, sequenced in a study of blood T cell repertoires in COVID-19 (dated by TCRdb to the early 2020s). Receptors were amplified or captured by the immunoSEQ multiplex PCR assay. This immuneACCESS table, as held by TCRdb, lists in-frame sequences with V and J called but not all clones. Of the missing ones, under half trace to an unresolved V gene in checked studies; the others have no known cause. Across this sample there are 200,000 to 250,000 clones, with roughly 84% seen only once. The ten biggest clones cover approximately 7.4% of the sample. The sample taken for sequencing was peripheral blood. The receptors here all came from a woman aged 45-60 years with acute or convalescent COVID-19.

This chain uses TRBV6-2 or TRBV6-3 with TRBJ2-7, with D tentatively TRBD1 (6 bases). CDR3 length: 17 amino acids. Trimming pared 6 bases from V and 1 base from J, leaving 22 bases between. Germline V gives CDR1 MNHEY, CDR2 SVGEGT. The CDR3 DNA follows: TGTGCCAGCAGCCCACCGAAAGGTATCAGGGGATCCTACGAGCAGTACTTC. Its translation: CASSPPKGIRGSYEQYF.

With respect to this clone: The sample contains more than one DNA sequence encoding this CDR3. The chain is built from TRBV7-2 and TRBJ1-1; 7 bases are shared with TRBD1. Germline V gene sequence: CDR1 SGHTA, CDR2 FQGNSA. V dropped 7 bases and J dropped 4; count of bases not matched to a gene: 15. This CDR3 has 16 amino acids. CDR3 in DNA: TGTGCCAGCACGAAAATAGGGGGTAGGGGGCGCACTGAAGCTTTCTTT. Translating it yields CASTKIGGRGRTEAFF.

The rearrangement uses TRBV4-1 and TRBJ2-4; TRBD2 agrees at 14 bases. The CDR3 consists of 22 residues. Germline V CDR1 and CDR2: MGHRA, YSYEKL. V gave up 0 bases and J gave up 0 bases; unmatched junction bases: 13. CDR3 nucleotide sequence: TGCGCCAGCAGCCAAGACTCCCCCAGGGGACTAGCGGGAGCCCTAGCCAAAAACATTCAGTACTTC. The encoded protein is CASSQDSPRGLAGALAKNIQYF.

The rearrangement links TRBV6-5 to TRBJ2-1; tentative D call: TRBD2 (5 bases). V was shortened by 0 bases and J by 8 bases, with 8 bases between the two germline ends. This CDR3 has 13 amino acids. CDR1 is MNHEY and CDR2 is SVGAGI in the germline V gene. As DNA, the CDR3 is TGTGCCAGCAGTTACTCTAGCGTCGATGAGCAGTTCTTC. It codes for CASSYSSVDEQFF.

The J gene is TRBJ1-6, the V gene TRBV4-3; 7 bases align to TRBD1. Germline V gene lookup returns CDR1 LGHNA and CDR2 YSLEER. The ends lost 4 bases at V and 7 bases at J; junction bases unmatched: 4. CDR3 length: 14 residues. CDR3 bases: TGCGCCAGCAGCCGATCAGGGGGGAATTCACCCCTCCACTTT. Translation: CASSRSGGNSPLHF.

The chain couples TRBV3-1 (or the pseudogene TRBV3-2) to TRBJ1-2, with D unclear. The CDR3 sequence is 17 residues long. Germline values: CDR1 LGHDT, CDR2 YNNKEL (reference sequence). V lost 0 bases to trimming and J lost 7 bases, with 21 bases between them. This CDR3 is CASSQDLVAARGSGYTF. In DNA, the CDR3 is TGTGCCAGCAGCCAAGATCTAGTGGCAGCCCGAGGATCTGGCTACACCTTC.

V and J are TRBV20-1 and TRBJ2-2; weak D call: TRBD1 (5 bases). V lost 3 bases, J lost 6 bases, and 11 bases lay in between. The CDR3 sequence is 13 residues long. CDR1 and CDR2 from the germline V gene are DFQATT and SNEGSKA (reference sequence). For the CDR3, the DNA is TGCAGTGCTAGTTACAGGTTTGCCGGGGAGCTGTTTTTT. The encoded protein is CSASYRFAGELFF.

V usage is TRBV11-2 and J usage is TRBJ2-7; tentative D call: TRBD1 (6 bases). CDR3 length: 13 amino acids. Germline CDR1 and CDR2: SGHAT and FQNNGV. V shed 5 bases and J shed 7 bases, with 15 bases lying between them. CDR3 in amino acids: CASSVRQVGEQYF. The CDR3 DNA reads as TGTGCCAGCAGCGTCAGACAGGTAGGGGAGCAGTACTTC. Based on the CDR3 plus reference TRBV11-2 and TRBJ2-7, the full variable domain is EAGVAQSPRYKIIEKRQSVAFWCNPISGHATLYWYQQILGQGPKLLIQFQNNGVVDDSQLPKDRFSAERLKGVDSTLKIQPAKLEDSAVYLCASSVRQVGEQYFGPGTRLTVT.

In this sample, this clone turned up a few times. This chain connects TRBV19 to TRBJ1-6; 10 bases align to TRBD1. CDR3 size: 15 residues. The trim removed 5 bases at V and 14 bases at J, leaving 12 bases unmatched. The germline V gene has CDR1 LNHDA and CDR2 SQIVND (reference sequence). The CDR3 nucleotides read TGTGCCAGTAGTCCCGGGACAGGGGCCCGGGGGGCCCTCCACTTT. Amino acids: CASSPGTGARGALHF.

The J gene is TRBJ2-3, the V gene TRBV5-1; 7 bases line up with TRBD1. This CDR3 has 14 residues. CDR1 and CDR2 (germline): SGHRS, YFSETQ. The V segment lost 4 bases and the J segment 5 bases; nucleotides outside the gene matches: 7. The CDR3 bases are TGCGCCAGCAGCCCGGGACAGAGGGGAGATACGCAGTATTTT. It translates to CASSPGQRGDTQYF.

This rearrangement joins TRBV5-1 to TRBJ2-1; TRBD1 aligns across 10 bases. The ends lost 2 bases at V and 6 bases at J; junction bases unmatched: 2. The CDR3 covers 14 residues. Germline V gene lookup returns CDR1 SGHRS and CDR2 YFSETQ. The CDR3 here is CASSLRDRGNEQFF. The CDR3 bases are TGCGCCAGCAGCTTAAGGGACAGGGGCAATGAGCAGTTCTTC.

V and J are TRBV6-2 or TRBV6-3 and TRBJ1-5; weak D call: TRBD1 (5 bases). Trimming cost V 0 bases and J 0 bases, with 12 bases left between them. Germline V gene data show CDR1 as MNHEY and CDR2 as SVGEGT. The CDR3 contains 17 residues. For the CDR3, the DNA is TGTGCCAGCAGTTACTCTTGGAGGGGTGATAGCAATCAGCCCCAGCATTTT. Translation gives CASSYSWRGDSNQPQHF.

The chain carries TRBV4-2 and TRBJ2-7, with D possibly TRBD1 on 5 matching bases. Germline CDR1 is LGHNA and CDR2 is YNFKEQ. Deletions cut 1 base from V and 3 bases from J, with 13 bases between. The CDR3 covers 15 residues. The CDR3 DNA reads TGTGCCAGCAGCCAAGTAGTAGGGGCGAACTACGAGCAGTACTTC. This translates into CASSQVVGANYEQYF.

This clone was picked up one time. The chain is built from TRBV4-1 and TRBJ2-7, with D perhaps TRBD1 (6 bases). The CDR3 runs to 14 residues. Looked up from germline, CDR1 is MGHRA and CDR2 is YSYEKL. V lost 3 bases and J 2 bases, leaving 11 bases between the germline ends. The CDR3 DNA reads TGCGCCAGCAGCCACTCGGGACACCCCTACGAGCAGTACTTC. Its protein product is CASSHSGHPYEQYF.

The CDR3 here is CASSLNQPQHF. For the CDR3, the DNA is TGTGCCAGCAGCCTAAATCAGCCCCAGCATTTT. The chain combines TRBV6-4 with TRBJ1-5; D gene ambiguous. V was trimmed by 6 bases and J by 4 bases, leaving 4 bases between them. This CDR3 contains 11 residues. CDR1 is MRHNA, CDR2 SNTAGT, per germline.

CDR3 region: CAWSNRLAERTDTQYF. CDR3 sequence (DNA): TGTGCCTGGAGTAATAGACTAGCGGAGCGCACAGATACGCAGTATTTT. The chain carries TRBV30 and TRBJ2-3; TRBD2 matches at 9 bases. V was pared by 2 bases and J by 1 base, with 7 bases of the junction left unmatched. Germline V gene sequence: CDR1 GTSNPN, CDR2 SVGIG (reference sequence). The CDR3 loop spans 16 amino acids.

This clone appeared a few times. The rearrangement links TRBV10-3 to TRBJ2-2, with TRBD1 identical over 7 bases. The V gene end was trimmed by 6 bases and the J gene end by 0 bases; junction bases not matched to a gene: 1. CDR1 and CDR2 from the germline V gene are ENHRY and SYGVKD. This CDR3 has 14 amino acids. CDR3 region: CAIRQGTNTGELFF. In DNA form, the CDR3 reads TGTGCCATCAGACAGGGGACGAACACCGGGGAGCTGTTTTTT.

The CDR3: CASRPRLAGGADTQYF. CDR3 sequence (DNA): TGTGCCAGTAGGCCTAGACTAGCGGGAGGAGCAGATACGCAGTATTTT. The rearrangement links TRBV19 to TRBJ2-3; 13 positions agree with TRBD2. Germline-derived CDR1 and CDR2 are LNHDA and SQIVND (reference sequence). The junction had 7 bases not matched to a gene; V was cut back by 6 bases and J by 4 bases. The CDR3 has 16 residues.

The rearrangement joins TRBV6-5 to TRBJ2-7, with TRBD1 identical over 8 bases. With 1 base clipped from V and 6 bases from J, the junction kept 2 bases outside the gene matches. The CDR3 has 13 residues. Germline CDR1 reads MNHEY; CDR2 reads SVGAGI. CDR3 sequence (DNA): TGTGCCAGCAGTTACTTACAGGGGGGCGAGCAGTACTTC. As protein: CASSYLQGGEQYF.

The chain employs TRBV6-7 and TRBJ2-7, with D possibly TRBD2 on 5 matching bases. TRBV6-7 is an open reading frame, and its role is uncertain. The CDR3 runs 16 residues. V was trimmed by 7 bases and J by 2 bases, leaving 21 bases between them. DNA of the CDR3: TGTGCCAGCACCCACCTATTCAGACTACAAGCCTACGAGCAGTACTTC. As protein: CASTHLFRLQAYEQYF.

This clone was observed a handful of times. This rearrangement joins TRBV25-1 to TRBJ1-2; TRBD1 matches 7 bases. This CDR3 comprises 14 residues. Trimming removed 4 bases from V and 4 bases from J; junction bases left unmatched: 6. Germline lookup yields CDR1 MGHDK and CDR2 SYGVNS. CDR3 in amino acids: CASSATQGIYGYTF. The CDR3 DNA reads TGTGCCAGCAGTGCTACACAGGGGATCTATGGCTACACCTTC.

The chain joins TRBV27 to TRBJ1-4; 8 bases agree with TRBD1. V lost 4 bases, J lost 0 bases, and 19 bases stayed unmatched. CDR1 is MNHEY, CDR2 SMNVEV, per germline (reference sequence). This CDR3 is built from 21 residues. CDR3 bases: TGTGCCAGCAGTTCTTACGGAAGTTGGGGACAGGCCATTGCAACTAATGAAAAACTGTTTTTT. Encoded protein: CASSSYGSWGQAIATNEKLFF.

This clone came up a few times. This sequence joins TRBV7-2 and TRBJ2-5; TRBD2 agrees at 7 bases. V lost 0 bases, J lost 1 base, and 5 bases stayed unmatched. Germline loops: CDR1 SGHTA, CDR2 FQGNSA. This CDR3 has 16 amino acids. The CDR3 DNA is TGTGCCAGCAGCTTAGCGTCGGCTAGCGGCCAAGAGACCCAGTACTTC. Amino acids: CASSLASASGQETQYF.

The chain combines TRBV9 with TRBJ2-3; D not certain. Germline CDR1 SGDLS, CDR2 YYNGEE. V was cut by 0 bases and J by 5 bases, with 7 bases left in between. This CDR3 is built from 13 residues. The CDR3 DNA is TGTGCCAGCAGCGTAGTAGAAGTAGATACGCAGTATTTT. It codes for CASSVVEVDTQYF.

The chain uses TRBV5-1 and TRBJ2-1, with 11 bases matching TRBD2. Germline V gene data show CDR1 as SGHRS and CDR2 as YFSETQ. Trimming removed 0 bases from V and 6 bases from J; junction bases left unmatched: 2. The CDR3 has 15 residues. CDR3 DNA sequence: TGCGCCAGCAGCTTGGTAGCGGGAGGGGGCAATGAGCAGTTCTTC. Its translation: CASSLVAGGGNEQFF. The full variable domain, in which reference TRBV5-1 and TRBJ2-1 provide the parts outside the CDR3, is KAGVTQTPRYLIKTRGQQVTLSCSPISGHRSVSWYQQTPGQGLQFLFEYFSETQRNKGNFPGRFSGRQFSNSRSEMNVSTLELGDSALYLCASSLVAGGGNEQFFGPGTRLTVL.

This chain joins TRBV10-2 and TRBJ2-5; 10 bases fit TRBD1. Trimming took 9 bases from V and 4 from J; bases not matched to a gene: 11. Germline V gene sequence: CDR1 WSHSY, CDR2 SAAADI. This CDR3 region has 15 residues. In nucleotides, the CDR3 is TGCGCCAGATCGGCCCAAGGACAGGGGGGAGAGACCCAGTACTTC. It codes for CARSAQGQGGETQYF.

V is TRBV9 and J is TRBJ1-1, with 11 positions matching TRBD1. Germline lookup yields CDR1 SGDLS and CDR2 YYNGEE. The CDR3 is 15 amino acids. The junction had 4 bases not matched to a gene; V was cut back by 1 base and J by 5 bases. The CDR3 region has the DNA TGTGCCAGCAGCGTATCGGGACAGGGGGATACTGAAGCTTTCTTT. Its translation is CASSVSGQGDTEAFF.

This rearrangement joins TRBV9 to TRBJ1-4; 9 bases agree with TRBD1. Germline trimming cut 3 bases from V and 6 bases from J; bases unmatched to any gene: 9. The CDR3 contains 16 residues. Germline values: CDR1 SGDLS, CDR2 YYNGEE. CDR3 amino acids: CASSATPGQGYEKLFF. The CDR3 coding sequence is TGTGCCAGCAGCGCAACTCCGGGACAGGGTTATGAAAAACTGTTTTTT.

The chain employs TRBV4-1 and TRBJ1-5; TRBD1 might be the D (5 bases). Per germline, CDR1 MGHRA and CDR2 YSYEKL. The CDR3 sequence is 16 residues long. Trimming pared 5 bases from V and 2 bases from J, leaving 16 bases between. CDR3: CASSELQGYGNQPQHF. The CDR3 DNA is TGCGCCAGCAGCGAACTCCAGGGTTACGGCAATCAGCCCCAGCATTTT.

This clone was found once. The chain links TRBV7-9 to TRBJ1-2; 8 nucleotides agree with TRBD1. Germline V CDR1 and CDR2: SEHNR, FQNEAQ (reference sequence). The CDR3 contains 16 residues. The V segment lost 1 base and the J segment 8 bases; nucleotides outside the gene matches: 12. The CDR3 here is CASSLVAGGASYGYTF. The CDR3 bases are TGTGCCAGCAGCTTAGTGGCAGGGGGCGCAAGCTACGGCTACACCTTC.